The 24 T cell receptor beta chains below come from one sample, sequenced in a study of blood T cell repertoires in COVID-19. Sequenced by immunoSEQ multiplex PCR; TCRdb stores in-frame clones only, minus some. In the table there are about 47,000 clones, about four fifths of which are singletons. Sequencing input: peripheral blood. Receptor source: a man in his sixties with active COVID-19.

This clone was picked up a small number of times. V usage is TRBV5-4 and J usage is TRBJ2-6; 11 bases match TRBD2. The length of the CDR3 is 18 residues. The V gene's germline CDR1 is SGHNT and CDR2 YYREEE (reference sequence). The J segment lost 3 bases and the V segment lost 1 base, leaving 6 bases of the junction unmatched. The DNA of the CDR3 is TGTGCCAGCAGCTTGCCACTAGCGGGAGAAAGTGGGGCCAACGTCCTGACTTTC. As protein: CASSLPLAGESGANVLTF.

V usage is TRBV6-2 or TRBV6-3 and J usage is TRBJ2-2; 14 nucleotides match TRBD2. Germline CDR1 and CDR2: MNHEY and SVGEGT. V gave up 4 bases and J gave up 7 bases; unmatched junction bases: 8. CDR3 length: 17 amino acids. The CDR3 nucleotides are TGTGCCAGCAGTTTGGGACTAGCGGGAGATCACGTCGGGGAGCTGTTTTTT. Translation: CASSLGLAGDHVGELFF.

The gene calls are TRBV19 and TRBJ2-7, with D possibly TRBD1 on 6 matching bases. Trimming removed 1 base at V and 4 bases at J, with 17 bases between. Germline CDR1 reads LNHDA; CDR2 reads SQIVND (reference sequence). This CDR3 has 16 residues. For the CDR3, the DNA is TGTGCCAGTAGTATAGGAATAGGGTCACAGGGATACGAGCAGTACTTC. It yields the protein CASSIGIGSQGYEQYF.

This chain links TRBV5-4 with TRBJ1-2; D call uncertain. CDR1 SGHNT and CDR2 YYREEE come from the germline V gene (reference sequence). V was trimmed by 4 bases and J by 1 base, leaving 11 bases between them. The CDR3 has 14 amino acids. The CDR3 loop reads CASSLDGLNYGYTF. CDR3 coding DNA: TGTGCCAGCAGCCTGGACGGTCTTAACTATGGCTACACCTTC.

V gene TRBV25-1 combines with J gene TRBJ1-1; D call uncertain. V was clipped by 2 bases and J by 5 bases, with 15 bases between them. Germline CDR1 and CDR2: MGHDK and SYGVNS. The CDR3 consists of 15 residues. CDR3 DNA: TGTGCCAGCAGTGAACCCGGTCGTGGCAGGACTGAAGCTTTCTTT. As protein: CASSEPGRGRTEAFF.

The rearrangement uses TRBV15 and TRBJ2-3; tentatively, D is TRBD2 (6 bases). Deletions cut 3 bases from V and 6 bases from J, with 7 bases between. The CDR3 sequence is 12 residues long. Germline CDR1 is LNHNV and CDR2 is YYDKDF (reference sequence). This CDR3 reads CATSREGDTQYF. The CDR3 region has the DNA TGTGCCACCAGCAGGGAGGGGGATACGCAGTATTTT.

J is TRBJ2-7 and V is TRBV27; D perhaps matches TRBD1 (5 bases). The V end lost 2 bases, the J end lost 1 base, and 9 bases lay between the germline ends. The CDR3 is 14 residues long. CDR1 is MNHEY and CDR2 is SMNVEV in the germline V gene (reference sequence). CDR3 loop: CASSLRAGSYEQYF. CDR3 sequence (DNA): TGTGCCAGCAGTTTAAGGGCAGGGTCCTACGAGCAGTACTTC.

The CDR3 bases are TGTGCCAGCGTTCGGGGATTAAGCTCCTACAATGAGCAGTTCTTC. It encodes CASVRGLSSYNEQFF. The V call is TRBV11-1, the J call TRBJ2-1; maybe TRBD2 (5 bases). Looked up from germline, CDR1 is SGHAT and CDR2 is FQDESV (reference sequence). This CDR3 has 15 residues. V lost 8 bases and J 0 bases, leaving 14 bases between the germline ends.

V is TRBV13 and J is TRBJ2-2, with TRBD2 matching 8 bases. Germline CDR1 reads PRHDT; CDR2 reads FYEKMQ (reference sequence). CDR3 size: 15 residues. V trimming: 7 bases; J trimming: 1 base; junction bases outside the gene matches: 5. The CDR3 protein is CASKRLALNTGELFF. CDR3 in DNA: TGTGCCAGCAAAAGACTAGCGCTGAACACCGGGGAGCTGTTTTTT.

The rearrangement uses TRBV11-2 and TRBJ2-7, with TRBD1 identical over 8 bases. CDR1 is SGHAT and CDR2 is FQNNGV in the germline V gene. The CDR3 extends over 15 amino acids. The J segment lost 7 bases and the V segment lost 4 bases, leaving 12 bases of the junction unmatched. The CDR3 DNA reads as TGTGCCAGCAGCTCTTTGGGACAGGTGCTAAGAGAGCAGTACTTC. Translated: CASSSLGQVLREQYF.

The chain recombines TRBV28 with TRBJ2-7, with 9 nucleotides matching TRBD1. CDR1 MDHEN and CDR2 SYDVKM come from the germline V gene. V was clipped by 6 bases and J by 2 bases; unmatched bases: 8. The CDR3 loop spans 15 amino acids. The CDR3 DNA is TGTGCCAGCAGCGCCTTTGGGACAGGGACCTACGAGCAGTACTTC. This gives the protein CASSAFGTGTYEQYF.

This sequence joins TRBV7-9 and TRBJ2-7, with 10 bases matching TRBD1. The CDR3 is made up of 15 amino acids. Germline V gene data show CDR1 as SEHNR and CDR2 as FQNEAQ (reference sequence). V trimming: 5 bases; J trimming: 1 base; junction bases outside the gene matches: 5. In nucleotides, the CDR3 is TGTGCCAGCAGCCCACGACAGGGGGCATCCTACGAGCAGTACTTC. This translates into CASSPRQGASYEQYF.

The V call is TRBV19, the J call TRBJ2-1; 8 nucleotides line up with TRBD2. The V and J ends lost 5 bases and 0 bases, in that order; junction bases with no gene match: 3. The germline V gene encodes CDR1 LNHDA and CDR2 SQIVND (reference sequence). The CDR3 is 15 residues long. DNA of the CDR3: TGTGCCAGTAGTCCGGGACTAGGCTCCTACAATGAGCAGTTCTTC. Protein: CASSPGLGSYNEQFF.

The rearrangement links TRBV30 to TRBJ1-2; D gene ambiguous. The CDR3 is 15 residues long. Germline V lookup: CDR1 GTSNPN, CDR2 SVGIG (reference sequence). V was shortened by 7 bases and J by 0 bases, with 18 bases between the two germline ends. In DNA, the CDR3 is TGTGCCTCTCCTTCGACACATTCAGCTAACTATGGCTACACCTTC. It codes for CASPSTHSANYGYTF.

The count of this clone is one. The V and J genes are TRBV5-1 and TRBJ2-7; TRBD2 might be the D (6 bases). There are 14 residues in the CDR3. Trimming removed 4 bases at V and 1 base at J, with 12 bases between. The germline CDR1 and CDR2 sequences are SGHRS and YFSETQ. DNA of the CDR3: TGCGCCAGCAGCCCGGAGGGGTTTTCCTACGAGCAGTACTTC. It codes for CASSPEGFSYEQYF. The full variable domain, in which reference TRBV5-1 and TRBJ2-7 provide the parts outside the CDR3, is KAGVTQTPRYLIKTRGQQVTLSCSPISGHRSVSWYQQTPGQGLQFLFEYFSETQRNKGNFPGRFSGRQFSNSRSEMNVSTLELGDSALYLCASSPEGFSYEQYFGPGTRLTVT.

The chain employs TRBV11-2 and TRBJ2-3, with D unresolved. The V gene lost 7 bases and the J gene lost 0 bases, with 5 bases spanning the gap. Germline V gene lookup returns CDR1 SGHAT and CDR2 FQNNGV. This CDR3 spans 12 amino acids. The CDR3 sequence is CASTSSTDTQYF. In nucleotides, the CDR3 is TGTGCCAGCACCTCTAGCACAGATACGCAGTATTTT.

Note on this clone: Different DNA sequences within this sample yield the same CDR3. V usage is TRBV2 and J usage is TRBJ1-2, with 7 bases lining up with TRBD1. The CDR3 runs to 13 residues. J lost 7 bases, V lost 3 bases, and 5 bases had no gene match. CDR1 and CDR2 (germline): SNHLY, FYNNEI. The CDR3: CASSDEGAGGYTF. In DNA, the CDR3 is TGTGCCAGCAGTGATGAGGGGGCGGGTGGCTACACCTTC.

The rearrangement links TRBV28 to TRBJ2-7; 10 bases align to TRBD1. Losses at the gene ends were 4 bases for V and 6 bases for J; bases not matched to a gene: 12. The germline V gene encodes CDR1 MDHEN and CDR2 SYDVKM. This CDR3 spans 16 amino acids. The DNA for the CDR3 is TGTGCCAGCAGTTCGCCCGACAGGGGGCGCGTGGGCGAGCAGTACTTC. Its translation: CASSSPDRGRVGEQYF.

The CDR3 nucleotides are TGTGCCAGCTCACAGGGACAGGACGGTGAAAAACTGTTTTTT. Protein sequence: CASSQGQDGEKLFF. The rearrangement joins TRBV18 to TRBJ1-4; 8 nucleotides align to TRBD1. The CDR3 extends over 14 amino acids. Looked up from germline, CDR1 is KGHSH and CDR2 is LQKENI. Unmatched junction bases numbered 5, after V lost 4 bases and J lost 7 bases.

The CDR3 spells CASSLTPGGGTDTQYF. The CDR3 DNA is TGTGCCAGCAGCTTAACGCCAGGAGGGGGCACAGATACGCAGTATTTT. The gene calls are TRBV7-3 and TRBJ2-3, with a weak D call TRBD2 (6 bases). The germline V gene encodes CDR1 SGHTA and CDR2 FQGTGA. Trimming cost V 0 bases and J 1 base, with 11 bases left between them. The CDR3 covers 16 residues.

The rearrangement joins TRBV7-2 to TRBJ2-2; 10 bases map to TRBD2. The CDR3 has 16 residues. J was trimmed by 5 bases and V by 7 bases; bases with no gene match: 10. Germline V gene data show CDR1 as SGHTA and CDR2 as FQGNSA. CDR3 amino acids: CASTSSGGWRTGELFF. The DNA for the CDR3 is TGTGCCAGCACCTCTAGCGGGGGTTGGAGGACCGGGGAGCTGTTTTTT.

This clone is medium-sized by share. The V call is TRBV27, the J call TRBJ2-2; 11 bases agree with TRBD2. This CDR3 has 15 amino acids. The trim removed 7 bases at V and 6 bases at J, leaving 7 bases unmatched. CDR1 and CDR2 (germline): MNHEY, SMNVEV (reference sequence). Here the CDR3 DNA reads TGTGCCAGCAAGCTACGACTAGCGGGATCCGGGGAGCTGTTTTTT. Translation: CASKLRLAGSGELFF.

J is TRBJ2-5 and V is TRBV7-2; D unresolved. Germline V gives CDR1 SGHTA, CDR2 FQGNSA. This CDR3 comprises 12 residues. The V end was cut by 4 bases, the J end by 0 bases, with 3 bases between. This CDR3 reads CASSSYQETQYF. In DNA, the CDR3 is TGTGCCAGCAGCTCTTACCAAGAGACCCAGTACTTC.

V usage is TRBV10-3 and J usage is TRBJ2-7, with TRBD1 as a possible D gene (5 bases). This CDR3 is 12 amino acids long. Trimming pared 6 bases from V and 1 base from J, leaving 7 bases between. Germline-derived CDR1 and CDR2 are ENHRY and SYGVKD. The CDR3 spells CAISDSSYEQYF. The CDR3 DNA reads TGTGCCATCAGCGACAGTTCCTACGAGCAGTACTTC.